This T cell receptor beta chain was identified in a study of blood T cell repertoires in COVID-19. Overall study: PBMCs, B-cell-depleted T cells, or T cells were the source of the cDNA or gDNA that made up the material.

The germline V gene has CDR1 SGHDT and CDR2 YYEEEE. V trimming: 1 base; J trimming: 3 bases; junction bases outside the gene matches: 4. CDR3 length equals 16 residues. Authors' methods: Estimation of nucleated cell counts was performed using reference gene primer amplification. Only in-frame clones appear in the TCRdb table, and some are missing; sequencing was by immunoSEQ multiplex PCR. The V and J calls and the clone size are those of that table, but D and trimming were determined from the DNA. The data hold approximately 290,000 clones, with around nine tenths observed a single time. The rearrangement joins TRBV5-6 to TRBJ1-5; the match to TRBD1 covers 10 bases. The clonotype was recovered from a man aged 25-40 years with acute or convalescent COVID-19. The source material was peripheral blood. The CDR3 is CASSLRGTGVNQPQHF. CDR3 in DNA: TGTGCCAGCAGCTTGAGGGGGACAGGGGTCAATCAGCCCCAGCATTTT.